What follows are 27 T cell receptor beta chains derived from one specimen sequenced in a study of T cells after posttransplantation cyclophosphamide (dated by TCRdb to the mid-2010s). The method was the immunoSEQ multiplex PCR assay. This immuneACCESS table, as held by TCRdb, lists in-frame sequences with V and J called but not all clones. Of the missing ones, under half trace to an unresolved V gene in checked studies; the others have no known cause. This sample includes under 50,000 clones, and none of them was observed just once. The top ten constitute 3.5% to 5.5% of the sample. Sequencing was carried out using PBMCs. These receptors were obtained from a woman aged 45-59 years in good health and a related stem cell transplant donor.

In its sample, this clone was seen many times. This chain uses TRBV28 with TRBJ2-2; D gene ambiguous. Germline V gene lookup returns CDR1 MDHEN and CDR2 SYDVKM. The CDR3 contains 13 residues. V lost 3 bases and J lost 8, with 10 bases in between. The CDR3 protein is CASSFVGLGELFF. The DNA of the CDR3 is TGTGCCAGCAGTTTCGTCGGGTTGGGGGAGCTGTTTTTT.

This clone was counted ten times or more. The chain joins TRBV27 to TRBJ2-1, with 12 bases aligning to TRBD1. Germline CDR1 is MNHEY and CDR2 is SMNVEV (reference sequence). CDR3 length: 16 amino acids. The V segment lost 5 bases and the J segment 10 bases; nucleotides outside the gene matches: 12. The CDR3 reads CASSRTAGTGGLEQFF. CDR3 sequence (DNA): TGTGCCAGCAGTCGTACTGCCGGGACAGGGGGCTTGGAGCAGTTCTTC.

This clone occurred many times. For the CDR3, the DNA is TGTGCCAGCAGCTTAATCAGGGAATGGGGGGGGGCTGAAGCTTTCTTT. Translating gives CASSLIREWGGAEAFF. The genes are TRBV7-3 and TRBJ1-1; D perhaps matches TRBD1 (5 bases). Trimming took off 1 base at V and 6 bases at J, with 18 bases between the two ends. CDR3 length equals 16 residues. The germline gives CDR1 SGHTA, CDR2 FQGTGA.

The table lists this clone with many counts. The chain links TRBV10-3 to TRBJ2-1, with 11 nucleotides matching TRBD2. This CDR3 region has 15 residues. The V gene's germline CDR1 is ENHRY and CDR2 SYGVKD. V shed 6 bases and J 10 bases; nucleotides not matched to a gene: 11. CDR3 nucleotides: TGTGCCATCAGCCCCATAGCTAGCGGGGGGAACGAGCAGTTCTTC. Protein sequence: CAISPIASGGNEQFF.

This clone was detected a few times. This sequence joins TRBV27 and TRBJ2-3; tentative D call: TRBD1 (5 bases). Trimming took off 0 bases at V and 0 bases at J, with 10 bases between the two ends. Germline values: CDR1 MNHEY, CDR2 SMNVEV (reference sequence). The CDR3 is 16 amino acids. This chain's CDR3 is CASSLSVPGSTDTQYF. The CDR3 DNA reads as TGTGCCAGCAGTTTATCTGTCCCAGGGAGCACAGATACGCAGTATTTT.

This clone was counted ten times or more. CDR3 region: CASSLAILFTNEQFF. CDR3 bases: TGTGCCAGCAGCTTAGCCATTCTGTTCACAAATGAGCAGTTCTTC. The chain combines TRBV11-2 with TRBJ2-1; D unresolved. Trimming pared 1 base from V and 7 bases from J, leaving 14 bases between. Germline V gives CDR1 SGHAT, CDR2 FQNNGV. This CDR3 is 15 amino acids long.

This clone was counted at least ten times. The chain combines TRBV4-1 with TRBJ2-1, with TRBD2 matching 10 bases. The CDR3 covers 21 residues. The V gene's germline CDR1 is MGHRA and CDR2 YSYEKL. The V segment lost 0 bases and the J segment 0 bases; nucleotides outside the gene matches: 14. The CDR3 loop is CASSQDSVSGGLPSSYNEQFF. In DNA form, the CDR3 reads TGCGCCAGCAGCCAAGATTCGGTTAGCGGGGGGCTCCCTAGCTCCTACAATGAGCAGTTCTTC.

This clone has a count of ten or more. This chain connects TRBV14 to TRBJ1-2; 9 bases agree with TRBD1. J lost 7 bases, V lost 3 bases, and 12 bases had no gene match. Germline CDR1 is SGHDN and CDR2 is FVKESK. The CDR3 is 16 amino acids. For the CDR3, the DNA is TGTGCCAGCAGCCAGATGTTAAGTCAGGACAGGGGTGGCTACACCTTC. Translation: CASSQMLSQDRGGYTF.

This clone occurred a few times. The rearrangement joins TRBV19 to TRBJ2-5; 9 bases are shared with TRBD1. The end of the DNA aligns better with TRBJ2-7, so the J call may be wrong. The CDR3 is 13 amino acids. Germline values: CDR1 LNHDA, CDR2 SQIVND (reference sequence). CDR3 sequence reads: CASRGQGTYEQYF. Here the CDR3 DNA reads TGTGCCAGTAGGGGACAGGGTACCTACGAGCAGTACTTC.

In its sample, this clone was seen many times. The chain uses TRBV7-2 and TRBJ2-5; D perhaps matches TRBD2 (6 bases). This CDR3 spans 17 amino acids. In germline, CDR1 is SGHTA, CDR2 FQGNSA. V was trimmed by 5 bases and J by 3 bases, leaving 22 bases between them. This CDR3 reads CASSTLGSLGGEETQYF. In DNA form, the CDR3 reads TGTGCCAGCAGCACTTTGGGGTCCCTGGGGGGTGAAGAGACCCAGTACTTC.

Many counts were recorded for this clone. This rearrangement joins TRBV5-1 to TRBJ1-4; D remains ambiguous. Germline CDR1 SGHRS, CDR2 YFSETQ. Trimming took off 0 bases at V and 6 bases at J, with 6 bases between the two ends. The CDR3 length is 13 residues. CDR3 in amino acids: CASSLGRDEKLFF. The CDR3 nucleotides read TGCGCCAGCAGCTTGGGTCGGGATGAAAAACTGTTTTTT. The full variable domain, rest sourced from reference TRBV5-1 and TRBJ1-4, is KAGVTQTPRYLIKTRGQQVTLSCSPISGHRSVSWYQQTPGQGLQFLFEYFSETQRNKGNFPGRFSGRQFSNSRSEMNVSTLELGDSALYLCASSLGRDEKLFFGSGTQLSVL.

This clone was detected many times. The chain couples TRBV4-2 to TRBJ1-5, with D tentatively TRBD1 (5 bases). This CDR3 spans 15 amino acids. The germline V gene has CDR1 LGHNA and CDR2 YNFKEQ. V lost 1 base and J lost 4, with 11 bases in between. The CDR3 reads CASSQGSGGNQPQHF. CDR3 bases: TGTGCCAGCAGCCAAGGGTCGGGGGGTAATCAGCCCCAGCATTTT.

At least ten counts were recorded for this clone. This chain connects TRBV7-3 to TRBJ2-1; the match to TRBD1 covers 8 bases. CDR1 and CDR2 (germline): SGHTA, FQGTGA. The CDR3 spans 15 residues. V trimming: 5 bases; J trimming: 4 bases; junction bases outside the gene matches: 7. The CDR3 coding sequence is TGTGCCAGCAGCCCCGGGACAGGCGGGTACAATGAGCAGTTCTTC. Amino acids: CASSPGTGGYNEQFF.

In this sample, this clone turned up many times. This chain links TRBV27 with TRBJ1-5; 8 bases are shared with TRBD1. The CDR3 totals 16 residues. Germline assignment: CDR1 MNHEY and CDR2 SMNVEV (reference sequence). The V and J ends lost 5 bases and 9 bases, in that order; junction bases with no gene match: 15. CDR3 bases: TGTGCCAGCAGTCCGCACGAATTGACAGGGGCCTCGCCCCAGCATTTT. Its protein is CASSPHELTGASPQHF.

Many counts were recorded for this clone. The CDR3 sequence: CAWSLAGGNSGNTIYF. Here the CDR3 DNA reads TGTGCCTGGAGTTTGGCCGGCGGGAACTCTGGAAACACCATATATTTT. The V and J genes are TRBV30 and TRBJ1-3; D is ambiguous. Germline V gene lookup returns CDR1 GTSNPN and CDR2 SVGIG (reference sequence). The V and J ends lost 2 bases and 0 bases respectively, with 14 bases between them. The CDR3 runs 16 residues.

This clone came up many times. The chain carries TRBV7-8 and TRBJ1-1, with TRBD1 matching 9 bases. Losses at the gene ends were 0 bases for V and 5 bases for J; bases not matched to a gene: 25. Germline lookup yields CDR1 SGHVS and CDR2 FQNEAQ. This CDR3 comprises 22 residues. CDR3 bases: TGTGCCAGCAGCTTAGCCCGGCCGGGACAGGGAGCTCGTTCTGGTTGGGTGACTGAAGCTTTCTTT. Its protein product is CASSLARPGQGARSGWVTEAFF.

This clone has at least ten counts. The V gene is TRBV19, the J gene TRBJ2-2, with TRBD2 identical over 12 bases. Trimming took 6 bases from V and 5 from J; bases not matched to a gene: 7. The CDR3 is 16 amino acids. CDR1 and CDR2 from the germline V gene are LNHDA and SQIVND (reference sequence). CDR3 sequence reads: CASRASGGARTGELFF. The CDR3 DNA sequence: TGTGCCAGTAGGGCTAGCGGGGGGGCGCGAACCGGGGAGCTGTTTTTT.

This clone has ten or more counts. The rearrangement links TRBV9 to TRBJ2-5; no firm D call. CDR1 and CDR2 from the germline V gene are SGDLS and YYNGEE. The CDR3 extends over 13 amino acids. The V gene lost 0 bases and the J gene lost 1 base, with 4 bases spanning the gap. The CDR3 region is CASSVGLQETQYF. CDR3 nucleotide sequence: TGTGCCAGCAGCGTAGGTCTCCAAGAGACCCAGTACTTC.

In this sample, this clone turned up many times. CDR3 nucleotides: TGCGCCAGCAGCTTGGAGGTAGCGGGGACAGATACGCAGTATTTT. Translated, it gives CASSLEVAGTDTQYF. The rearrangement links TRBV5-1 to TRBJ2-3; 8 bases are shared with TRBD2. The CDR3 runs to 15 residues. Germline CDR1 is SGHRS and CDR2 is YFSETQ. The V segment lost 0 bases and the J segment 3 bases; nucleotides outside the gene matches: 3.

This clone occurred many times. The chain uses TRBV27 and TRBJ1-1, with D possibly matching TRBD1 (5 bases). Trimming took 0 bases from V and 8 from J, leaving 10 bases between them. The CDR3 has 13 residues. Per germline, CDR1 MNHEY and CDR2 SMNVEV (reference sequence). CDR3 residues: CASSLSTAAEAFF. CDR3 DNA: TGTGCCAGCAGTTTATCGACAGCCGCAGAAGCTTTCTTT.

This clone has at least ten counts. The chain is built from TRBV4-3 and TRBJ2-4, with 9 bases identical to TRBD1. The CDR3 extends over 18 amino acids. Germline CDR1 and CDR2: LGHNA and YSLEER. V lost 0 bases to trimming and J lost 3 bases; unmatched junction nucleotides: 9. The CDR3 sequence: CASSQEIGTGGYKNIQYF. CDR3 sequence (DNA): TGCGCCAGCAGCCAAGAAATAGGAACAGGGGGCTACAAAAACATTCAGTACTTC.

This clone was counted at least ten times. The chain links TRBV6-5 to TRBJ1-2; perhaps TRBD1 as D (6 bases). Between the trimmed V and J ends, which lost 0 bases and 8 bases, there was a span of 16 bases. There are 15 residues in the CDR3. Germline V lookup: CDR1 MNHEY, CDR2 SVGAGI. Here the CDR3 reads CASSYSTGGGSGYTF. The CDR3 DNA sequence: TGTGCCAGCAGTTACTCGACAGGCGGGGGAAGCGGCTACACCTTC.

This clone was seen many times. V and J are TRBV19 and TRBJ1-6; D is perhaps TRBD1 (6 bases). Trimming removed 7 bases from V and 0 bases from J, with 16 bases in between. Germline V CDR1 and CDR2: LNHDA, SQIVND (reference sequence). The CDR3 length is 17 residues. CDR3: CASKGGRGNSYNSPLHF. Here the CDR3 DNA reads TGTGCCAGTAAAGGAGGAAGGGGGAACTCCTATAATTCACCCCTCCACTTT.

This clone occurred a few times. The CDR3 sequence: CASSLDRGLRETQYF. In DNA form, the CDR3 reads TGTGCCAGCAGTTTGGACAGGGGGCTACGAGAGACCCAGTACTTC. The J gene is TRBJ2-5, the V gene TRBV28; 11 nucleotides agree with TRBD1. The trim removed 3 bases at V and 4 bases at J, leaving 4 bases unmatched. In germline, CDR1 is MDHEN, CDR2 SYDVKM. The CDR3 extends over 15 amino acids.

This clone occurred many times. The chain combines TRBV28 with TRBJ2-1; 8 bases fit TRBD1. V lost 4 bases, J lost 4 bases, and 6 bases stayed unmatched. The CDR3 covers 15 residues. The V gene's germline CDR1 is MDHEN and CDR2 SYDVKM. CDR3 sequence: CASSSEDRAYNEQFF. The CDR3 coding sequence is TGTGCCAGCAGTTCAGAGGACAGGGCTTACAATGAGCAGTTCTTC.

This clone was picked up many times. The chain links TRBV5-5 to TRBJ1-5, with 7 bases aligning to TRBD1. The CDR3 covers 16 residues. Germline V gene lookup returns CDR1 SGHKS and CDR2 YYEKEE (reference sequence). Unmatched junction bases numbered 4, after V lost 0 bases and J lost 1 base. The CDR3 spells CASSLVGTASNQPQHF. CDR3 bases: TGTGCCAGCAGCTTGGTAGGGACAGCAAGCAATCAGCCCCAGCATTTT.

This clone has at least ten counts. The CDR3 spells CASSEPVSSYNSPLHF. CDR3 DNA: TGTGCCAGCAGTGAACCCGTGAGCTCCTATAATTCACCCCTCCACTTT. This rearrangement joins TRBV6-1 to TRBJ1-6; no firm D call. V lost 2 bases to trimming and J lost 0 bases, with 8 bases between them. The germline CDR1 and CDR2 sequences are MNHNS and SASEGT. The length of the CDR3 is 16 residues.